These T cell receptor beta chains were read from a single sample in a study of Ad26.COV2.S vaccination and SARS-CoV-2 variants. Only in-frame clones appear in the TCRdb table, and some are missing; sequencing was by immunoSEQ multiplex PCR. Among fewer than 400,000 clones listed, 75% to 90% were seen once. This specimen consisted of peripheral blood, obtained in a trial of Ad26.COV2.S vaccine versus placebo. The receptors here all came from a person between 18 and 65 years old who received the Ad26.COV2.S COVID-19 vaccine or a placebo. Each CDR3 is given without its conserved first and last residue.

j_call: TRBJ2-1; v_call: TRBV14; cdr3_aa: ASSQGFIAEDNEQF
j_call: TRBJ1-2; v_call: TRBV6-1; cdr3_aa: ASSEAEESVYGYT
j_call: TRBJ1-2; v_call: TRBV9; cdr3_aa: ASSVGPQGLYGYT
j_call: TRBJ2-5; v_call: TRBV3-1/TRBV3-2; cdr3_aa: ASSQDRIGRETQY
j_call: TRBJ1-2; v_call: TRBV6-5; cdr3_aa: ASSYRGQIIYGYT
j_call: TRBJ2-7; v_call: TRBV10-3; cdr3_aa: AIDRGYYEQY
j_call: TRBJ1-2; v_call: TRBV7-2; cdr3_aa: ASSPYLVNGYT
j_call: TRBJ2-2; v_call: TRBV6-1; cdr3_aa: ASSELRGTGELF
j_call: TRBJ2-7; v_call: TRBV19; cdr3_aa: ASSIDGAYEQY
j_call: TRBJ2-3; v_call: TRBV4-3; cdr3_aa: ASSQTSGRDTQY
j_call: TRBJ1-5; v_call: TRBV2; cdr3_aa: ASSGGGWINQPQH
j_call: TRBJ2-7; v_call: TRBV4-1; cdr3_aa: ASSHVSDGSYEQY
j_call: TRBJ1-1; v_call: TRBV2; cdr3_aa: ASSPLKNTEAF
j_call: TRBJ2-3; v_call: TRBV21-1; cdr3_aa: ASSNDPRTDTQY
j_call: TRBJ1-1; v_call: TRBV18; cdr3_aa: ASSSGSNTEAF
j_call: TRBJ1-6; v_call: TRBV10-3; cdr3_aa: AISEWDRGQSNSPLH
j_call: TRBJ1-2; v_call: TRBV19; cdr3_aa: ASSKQAHYGYT
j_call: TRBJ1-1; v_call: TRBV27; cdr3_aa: ASSWDRPRNMNTEAF
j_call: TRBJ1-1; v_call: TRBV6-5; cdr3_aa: ASSSKGGDVKLF
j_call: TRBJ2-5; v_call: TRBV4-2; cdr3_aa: ASSQDLAGAWETQY
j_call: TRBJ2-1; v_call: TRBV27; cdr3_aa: ASSPWTGETF
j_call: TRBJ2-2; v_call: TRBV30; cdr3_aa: ARGRGGTDTGELF
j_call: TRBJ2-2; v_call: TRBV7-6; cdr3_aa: ASSYHRTSGFTGELF
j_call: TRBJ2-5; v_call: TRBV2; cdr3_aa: ASSEEPRQGALKTQY
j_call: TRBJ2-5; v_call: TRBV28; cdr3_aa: ASSPWTDRQETQY